This T cell receptor (beta chain) was captured in a study of T cell changes during pregnancy in multiple sclerosis (dated by TCRdb to between 2018 and 2020). Background for the entire study: In women with multiple sclerosis, the researchers looked at how the T cell repertoire shifted as pregnancy progressed.

Library generation was performed with the immunoSEQ multiplex PCR assay. This immuneACCESS table, as held by TCRdb, lists in-frame sequences with V and J called but not all clones. Of the missing ones, under half trace to an unresolved V gene in checked studies; the others have no known cause. Within this sample are around 84,000 clones, with around 94% of them counted one time only. The ten largest clones capture approximately 0.92% of the sample. Comment on this clone: The antigen it recognizes is unknown. Nothing much larger sits one base from this clone, and base qualities are not available.

In the germline V gene (reference sequence), CDR1 corresponds to MNHEY and CDR2 to SMNVEV. V ends up 7 bases short and J 6 bases short, with an unmatched junction base count of 6. The CDR3 numbers 13 residues from cysteine through phenylalanine. The entry retains the CDR3 DNA only, 39 bases that are in frame from base 1. Recombination connected TRBV27 to TRBJ1-5; TRBD1 lines up with 7 middle nucleotides. The sample here was peripheral blood, taken in the second trimester of pregnancy. This receptor was identified in a female donor in good health, enrolled as a control in a pregnancy study. CDR3 sequence: CASTRGPVQPQHF. The sequenced DNA: TGTGCCAGCACTAGGGGGCCTGTTCAGCCCCAGCATTTT.